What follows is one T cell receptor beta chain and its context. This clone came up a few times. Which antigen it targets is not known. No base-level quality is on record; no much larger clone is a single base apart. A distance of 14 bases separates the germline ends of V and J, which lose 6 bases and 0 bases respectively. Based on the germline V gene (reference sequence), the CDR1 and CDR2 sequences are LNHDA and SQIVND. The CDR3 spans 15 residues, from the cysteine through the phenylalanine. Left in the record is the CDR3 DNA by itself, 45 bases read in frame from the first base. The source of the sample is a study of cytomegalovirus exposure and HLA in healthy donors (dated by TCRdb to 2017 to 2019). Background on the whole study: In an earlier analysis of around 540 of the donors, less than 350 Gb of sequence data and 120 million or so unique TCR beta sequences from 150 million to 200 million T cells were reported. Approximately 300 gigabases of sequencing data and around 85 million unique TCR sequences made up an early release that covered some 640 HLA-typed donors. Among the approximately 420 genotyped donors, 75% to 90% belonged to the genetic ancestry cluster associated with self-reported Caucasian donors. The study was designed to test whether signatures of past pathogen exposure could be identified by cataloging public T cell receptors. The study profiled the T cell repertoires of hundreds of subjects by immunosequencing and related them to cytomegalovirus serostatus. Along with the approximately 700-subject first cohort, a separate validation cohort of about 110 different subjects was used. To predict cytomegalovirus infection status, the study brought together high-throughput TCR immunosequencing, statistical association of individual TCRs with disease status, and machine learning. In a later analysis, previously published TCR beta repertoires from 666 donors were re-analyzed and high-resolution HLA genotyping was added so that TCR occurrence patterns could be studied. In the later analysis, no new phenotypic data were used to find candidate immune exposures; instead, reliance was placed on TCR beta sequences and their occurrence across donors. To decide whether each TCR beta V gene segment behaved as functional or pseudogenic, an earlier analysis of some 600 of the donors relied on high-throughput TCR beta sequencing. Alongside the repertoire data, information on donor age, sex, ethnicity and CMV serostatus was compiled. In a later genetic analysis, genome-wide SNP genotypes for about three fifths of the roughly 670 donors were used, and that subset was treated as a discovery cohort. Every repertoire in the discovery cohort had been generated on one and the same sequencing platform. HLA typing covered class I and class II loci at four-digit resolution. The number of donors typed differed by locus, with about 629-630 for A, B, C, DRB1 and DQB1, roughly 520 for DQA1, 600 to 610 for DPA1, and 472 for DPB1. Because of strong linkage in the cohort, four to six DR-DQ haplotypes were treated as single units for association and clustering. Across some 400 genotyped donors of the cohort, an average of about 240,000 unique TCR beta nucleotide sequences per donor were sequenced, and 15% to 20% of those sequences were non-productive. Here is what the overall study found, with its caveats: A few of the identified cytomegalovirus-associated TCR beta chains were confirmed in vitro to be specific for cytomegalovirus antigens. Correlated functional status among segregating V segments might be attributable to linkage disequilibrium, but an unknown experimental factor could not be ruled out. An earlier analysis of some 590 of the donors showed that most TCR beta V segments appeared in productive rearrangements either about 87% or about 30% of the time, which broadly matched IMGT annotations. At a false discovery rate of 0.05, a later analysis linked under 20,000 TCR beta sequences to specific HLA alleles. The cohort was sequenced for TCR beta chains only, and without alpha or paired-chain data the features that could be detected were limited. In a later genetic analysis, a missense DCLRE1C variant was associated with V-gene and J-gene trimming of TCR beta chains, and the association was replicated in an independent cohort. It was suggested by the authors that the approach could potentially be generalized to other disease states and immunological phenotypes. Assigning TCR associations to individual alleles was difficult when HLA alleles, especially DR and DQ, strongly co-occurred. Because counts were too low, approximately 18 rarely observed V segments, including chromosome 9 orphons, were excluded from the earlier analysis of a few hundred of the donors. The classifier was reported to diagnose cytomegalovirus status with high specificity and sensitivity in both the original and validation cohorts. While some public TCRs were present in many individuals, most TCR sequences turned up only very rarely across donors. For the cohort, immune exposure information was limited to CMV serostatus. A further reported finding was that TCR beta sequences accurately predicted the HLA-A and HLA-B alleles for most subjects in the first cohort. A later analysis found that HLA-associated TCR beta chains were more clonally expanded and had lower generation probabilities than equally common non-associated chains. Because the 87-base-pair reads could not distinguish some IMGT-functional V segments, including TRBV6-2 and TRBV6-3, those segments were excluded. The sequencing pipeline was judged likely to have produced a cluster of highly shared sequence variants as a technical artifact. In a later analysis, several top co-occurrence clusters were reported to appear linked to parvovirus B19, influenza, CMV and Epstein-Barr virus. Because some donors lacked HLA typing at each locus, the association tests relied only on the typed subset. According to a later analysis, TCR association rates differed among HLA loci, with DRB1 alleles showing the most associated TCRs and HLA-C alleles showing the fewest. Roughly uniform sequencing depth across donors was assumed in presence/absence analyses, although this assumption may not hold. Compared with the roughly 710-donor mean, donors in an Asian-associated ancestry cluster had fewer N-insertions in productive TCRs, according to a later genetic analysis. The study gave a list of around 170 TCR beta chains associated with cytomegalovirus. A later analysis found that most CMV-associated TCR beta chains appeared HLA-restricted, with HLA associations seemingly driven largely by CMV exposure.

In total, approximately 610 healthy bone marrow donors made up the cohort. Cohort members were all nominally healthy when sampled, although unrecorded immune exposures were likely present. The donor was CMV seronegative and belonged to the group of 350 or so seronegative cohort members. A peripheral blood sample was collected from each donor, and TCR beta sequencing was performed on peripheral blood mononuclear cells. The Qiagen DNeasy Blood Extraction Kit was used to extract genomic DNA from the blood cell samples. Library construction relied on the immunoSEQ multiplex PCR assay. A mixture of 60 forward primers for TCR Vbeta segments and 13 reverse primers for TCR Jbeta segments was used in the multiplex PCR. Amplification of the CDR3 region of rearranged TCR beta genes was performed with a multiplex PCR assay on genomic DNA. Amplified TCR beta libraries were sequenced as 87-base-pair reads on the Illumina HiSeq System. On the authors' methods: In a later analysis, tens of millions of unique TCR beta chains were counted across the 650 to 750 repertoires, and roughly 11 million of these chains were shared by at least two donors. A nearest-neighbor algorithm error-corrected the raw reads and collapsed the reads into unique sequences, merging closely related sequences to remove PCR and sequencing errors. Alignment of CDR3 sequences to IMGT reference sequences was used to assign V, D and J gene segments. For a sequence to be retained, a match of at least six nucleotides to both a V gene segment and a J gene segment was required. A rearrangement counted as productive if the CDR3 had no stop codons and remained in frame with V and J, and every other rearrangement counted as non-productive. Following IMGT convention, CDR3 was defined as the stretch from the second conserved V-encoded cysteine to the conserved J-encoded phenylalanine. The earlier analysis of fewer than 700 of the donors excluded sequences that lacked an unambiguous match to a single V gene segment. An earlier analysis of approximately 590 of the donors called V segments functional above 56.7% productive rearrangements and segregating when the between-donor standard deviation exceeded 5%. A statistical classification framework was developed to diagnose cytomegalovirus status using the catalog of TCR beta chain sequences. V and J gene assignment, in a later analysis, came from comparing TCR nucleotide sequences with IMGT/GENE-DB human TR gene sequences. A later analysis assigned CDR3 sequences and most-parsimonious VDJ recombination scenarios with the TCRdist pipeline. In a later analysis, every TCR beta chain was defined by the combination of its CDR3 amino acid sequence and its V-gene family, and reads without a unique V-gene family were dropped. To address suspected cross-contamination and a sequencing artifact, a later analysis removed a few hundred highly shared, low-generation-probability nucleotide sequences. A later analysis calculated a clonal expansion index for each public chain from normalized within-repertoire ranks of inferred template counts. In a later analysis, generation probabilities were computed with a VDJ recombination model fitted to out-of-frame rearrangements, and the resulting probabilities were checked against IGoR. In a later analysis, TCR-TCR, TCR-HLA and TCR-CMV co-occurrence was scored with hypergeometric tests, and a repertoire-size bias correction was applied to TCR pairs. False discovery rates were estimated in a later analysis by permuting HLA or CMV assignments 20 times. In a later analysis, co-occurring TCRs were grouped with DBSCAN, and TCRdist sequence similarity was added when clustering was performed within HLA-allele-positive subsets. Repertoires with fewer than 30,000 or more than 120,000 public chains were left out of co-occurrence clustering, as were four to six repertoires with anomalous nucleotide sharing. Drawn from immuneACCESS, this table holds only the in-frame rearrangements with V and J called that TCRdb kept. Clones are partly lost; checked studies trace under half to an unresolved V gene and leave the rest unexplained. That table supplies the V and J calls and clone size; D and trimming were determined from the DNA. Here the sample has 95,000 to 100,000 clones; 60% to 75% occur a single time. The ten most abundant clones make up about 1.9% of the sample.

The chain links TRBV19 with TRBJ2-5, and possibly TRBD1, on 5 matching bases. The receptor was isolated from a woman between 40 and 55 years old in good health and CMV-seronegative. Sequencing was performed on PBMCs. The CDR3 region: CASSPTVSYQETQYF. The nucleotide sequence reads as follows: TGTGCCAGTAGCCCGACAGTTTCCTACCAAGAGACCCAGTACTTC. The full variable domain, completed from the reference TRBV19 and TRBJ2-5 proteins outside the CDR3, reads DGGITQSPKYLFRKEGQNVTLSCEQNLNHDAMYWYRQDPGQGLRLIYYSQIVNDFQKGDIAEGYSVSREKKESFPLTVTSAQKNPTAFYLCASSPTVSYQETQYFGPGTRLLVL.